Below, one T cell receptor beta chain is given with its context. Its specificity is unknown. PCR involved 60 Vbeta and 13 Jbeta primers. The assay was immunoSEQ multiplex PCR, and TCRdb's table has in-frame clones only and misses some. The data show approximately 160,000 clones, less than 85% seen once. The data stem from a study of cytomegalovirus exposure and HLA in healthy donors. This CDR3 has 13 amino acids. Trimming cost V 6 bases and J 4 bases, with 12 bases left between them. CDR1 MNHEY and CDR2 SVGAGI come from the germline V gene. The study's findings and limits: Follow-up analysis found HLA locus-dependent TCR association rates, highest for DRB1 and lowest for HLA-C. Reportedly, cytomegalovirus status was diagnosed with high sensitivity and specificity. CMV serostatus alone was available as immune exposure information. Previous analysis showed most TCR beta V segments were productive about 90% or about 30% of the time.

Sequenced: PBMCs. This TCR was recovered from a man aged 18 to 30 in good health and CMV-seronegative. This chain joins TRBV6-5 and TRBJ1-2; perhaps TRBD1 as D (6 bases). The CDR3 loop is CASSATGFYGYTF. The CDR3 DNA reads TGTGCCAGCAGCGCTACAGGGTTCTATGGCTACACCTTC.